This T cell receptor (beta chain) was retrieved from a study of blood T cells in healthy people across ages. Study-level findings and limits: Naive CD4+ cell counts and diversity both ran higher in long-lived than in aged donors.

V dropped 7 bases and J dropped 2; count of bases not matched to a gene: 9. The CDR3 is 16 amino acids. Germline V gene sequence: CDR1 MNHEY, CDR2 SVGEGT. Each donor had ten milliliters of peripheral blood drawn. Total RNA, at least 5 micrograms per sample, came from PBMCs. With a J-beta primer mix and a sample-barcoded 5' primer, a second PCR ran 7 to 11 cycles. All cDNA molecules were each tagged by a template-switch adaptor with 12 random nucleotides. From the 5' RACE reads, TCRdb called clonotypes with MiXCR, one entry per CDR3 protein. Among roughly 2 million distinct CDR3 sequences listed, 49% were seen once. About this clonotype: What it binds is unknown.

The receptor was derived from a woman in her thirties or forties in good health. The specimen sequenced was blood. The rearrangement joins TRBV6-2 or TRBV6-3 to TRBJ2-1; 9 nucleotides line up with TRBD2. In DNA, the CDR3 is TGTGCCAGCACGCTCGGGGGCGGGGGGGCCTACAATGAGCAGTTCTTC. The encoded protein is CASTLGGGGAYNEQFF.